The rows below give T cell receptor beta chains drawn from one sample of a study of cytomegalovirus exposure and HLA in healthy donors. Data came from immunoSEQ multiplex PCR; TCRdb stores just in-frame clones and leaves some out. In the table there are roughly 120,000 clones, around 80% of which are singletons. What was sequenced was PBMCs. The receptors were sampled from a man aged 45 to 65 in good health and CMV-seronegative. Both conserved end residues are part of each CDR3. The order of the fields is V gene, CDR3 protein.

v_call: TRBV18; cdr3_aa: CASSPTRTSYTEAFF
v_call: TRBV5-6; cdr3_aa: CASSQVVTGELFF
v_call: TRBV10-2; cdr3_aa: CASTFSGVRETQYF
v_call: TRBV5-5; cdr3_aa: CASSALTSVGTQYF
v_call: TRBV18; cdr3_aa: CASSPDGTGAAGYTF
v_call: TRBV28; cdr3_aa: CASSYFWVTGENLNQPQHF
v_call: TRBV10-2; cdr3_aa: CASSLSRGKMNTEAFF
v_call: TRBV29-1; cdr3_aa: CSVEVIGERQFF
v_call: TRBV14; cdr3_aa: CASSNKMAGGFEKLFF
v_call: TRBV7-2; cdr3_aa: CASSLNPSGWETQYF
v_call: TRBV11-3; cdr3_aa: CASSSEQGENTEAFF
v_call: TRBV5-5; cdr3_aa: CASSTPGSGGALNEQYF
v_call: TRBV29-1; cdr3_aa: CSVVLEVNTEAFF
v_call: TRBV2; cdr3_aa: CASLFDTGGWQPQHF
v_call: TRBV2; cdr3_aa: CASSEPYSYYGYTF
v_call: TRBV6-5; cdr3_aa: CASSRGGAYGYTF
v_call: TRBV15; cdr3_aa: CATSTIPIVQYF
v_call: TRBV6-6; cdr3_aa: CASSYDYRQGGELFF
v_call: TRBV29-1; cdr3_aa: CSVEGGLLHNEQFF
v_call: TRBV29-1; cdr3_aa: CSVDTGGDTEAFF
v_call: TRBV2; cdr3_aa: CASSPGTGYGREKLFF
v_call: TRBV7-2; cdr3_aa: CASSLGQYRDEQYF
v_call: TRBV11-2; cdr3_aa: CASSLDRIGSTEAFF
v_call: TRBV4-1; cdr3_aa: CASSPIGLSQGGYTF
v_call: TRBV10-1; cdr3_aa: CASSESGRVATGELFF
v_call: TRBV4-1; cdr3_aa: CASSQFAFNEQFF
v_call: TRBV7-2; cdr3_aa: CASSLESSGGRNEQFF
v_call: TRBV14; cdr3_aa: CASSQAYRNSPLHF
v_call: TRBV14; cdr3_aa: CASSQDQARNYEQYF
v_call: TRBV5-6; cdr3_aa: CASSSFSGAYTGELFF
v_call: TRBV7-9; cdr3_aa: CASSLVSMEAFF